This paragraph covers one TCR beta chain sequence. Libraries were prepared by immunoSEQ multiplex PCR; TCRdb keeps only in-frame clonotypes and omits some of them. The sample holds about 190,000 clones, around 84% seen once. The data belong to a study of blood T cell repertoires in COVID-19. Study at large: From the United States, Italy and Spain came samples of acute and convalescent COVID-19.

There are 14 residues in the CDR3. Trimming removed 0 bases from V and 1 base from J, with 9 bases in between. Germline V gives CDR1 GTSNPN, CDR2 SVGIG (reference sequence). The V and J genes are TRBV30 and TRBJ2-5, with D unresolved. The source material was peripheral blood. The TCR was taken from a human donor in a cohort sampled during active COVID-19. CDR3 amino acids: CAWSVRSVQETQYF. As DNA, the CDR3 is TGTGCCTGGAGTGTACGGTCGGTCCAAGAGACCCAGTACTTC.